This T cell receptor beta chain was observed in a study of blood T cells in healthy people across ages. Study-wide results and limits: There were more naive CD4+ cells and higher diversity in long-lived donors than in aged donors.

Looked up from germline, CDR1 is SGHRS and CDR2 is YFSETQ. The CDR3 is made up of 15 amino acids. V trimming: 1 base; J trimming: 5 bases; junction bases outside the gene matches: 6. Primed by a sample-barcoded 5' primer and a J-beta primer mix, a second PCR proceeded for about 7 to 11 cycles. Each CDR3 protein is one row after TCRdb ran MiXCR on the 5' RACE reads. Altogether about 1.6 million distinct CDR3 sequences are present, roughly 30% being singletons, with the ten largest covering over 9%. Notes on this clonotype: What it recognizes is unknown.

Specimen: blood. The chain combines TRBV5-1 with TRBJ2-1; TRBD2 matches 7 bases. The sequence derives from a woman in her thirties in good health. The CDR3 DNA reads TGCGCCAGCAGCTTGCCGTCTAGCGGAAACAATGAGCAGTTCTTC. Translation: CASSLPSSGNNEQFF. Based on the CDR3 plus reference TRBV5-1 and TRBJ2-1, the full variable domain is KAGVTQTPRYLIKTRGQQVTLSCSPISGHRSVSWYQQTPGQGLQFLFEYFSETQRNKGNFPGRFSGRQFSNSRSEMNVSTLELGDSALYLCASSLPSSGNNEQFFGPGTRLTVL.